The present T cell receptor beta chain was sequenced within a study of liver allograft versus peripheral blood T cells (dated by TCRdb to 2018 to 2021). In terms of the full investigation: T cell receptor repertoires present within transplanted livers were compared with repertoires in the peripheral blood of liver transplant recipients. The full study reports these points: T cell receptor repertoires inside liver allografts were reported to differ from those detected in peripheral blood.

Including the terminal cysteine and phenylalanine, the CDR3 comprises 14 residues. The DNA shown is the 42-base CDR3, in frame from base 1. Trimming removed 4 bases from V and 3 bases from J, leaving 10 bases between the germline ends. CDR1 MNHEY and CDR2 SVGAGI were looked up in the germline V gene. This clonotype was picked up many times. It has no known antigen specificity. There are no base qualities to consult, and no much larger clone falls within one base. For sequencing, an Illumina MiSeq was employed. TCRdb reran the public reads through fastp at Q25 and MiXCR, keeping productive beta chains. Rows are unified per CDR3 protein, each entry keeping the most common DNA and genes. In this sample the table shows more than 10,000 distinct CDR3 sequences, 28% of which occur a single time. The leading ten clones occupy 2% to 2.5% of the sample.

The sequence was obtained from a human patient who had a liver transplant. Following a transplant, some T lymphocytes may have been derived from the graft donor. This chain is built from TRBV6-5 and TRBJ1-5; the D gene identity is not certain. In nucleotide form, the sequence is TGTGCCAGCAGTTCATTAAGGGACAATCAGCCCCAGCATTTT. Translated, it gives CASSSLRDNQPQHF.